This TCR beta chain appears in the sequencing data of a study of cytomegalovirus exposure and HLA in healthy donors. Notes on the study in general: Overall, roughly 170 TCR beta chains were annotated as cytomegalovirus-associated. The analysis excluded some indistinguishable V segments, including TRBV6-2 and TRBV6-3.

As for this clone: What it recognizes is unknown.

The PCR contained 60 Vbeta and 13 Jbeta primers. Generated by immunoSEQ multiplex PCR, the TCRdb table keeps only in-frame clones and is missing some. The table shows approximately 240,000 clones, with approximately 90% occurring only once. CDR3 size: 14 residues. Germline V lookup: CDR1 SNHLY, CDR2 FYNNEI. With 4 bases removed from V and 4 bases from J, the gap between germline ends came to 13 bases. This sequence originates from a woman under 30 in good health and CMV-seronegative. The sample taken for sequencing was PBMCs. The V call is TRBV2, the J call TRBJ1-1; a possible D gene is TRBD1 (5 bases). CDR3 sequence reads: CASSVGRGITEAFF. CDR3 bases: TGTGCCAGCAGTGTCGGGCGGGGGATCACTGAAGCTTTCTTT.